A single sample gave rise to the 21 T cell receptor beta chains below, sequenced in a study of T cell responses to AZD1222 COVID-19 vaccine. Only in-frame clones appear in the TCRdb table, and some are missing; sequencing was by immunoSEQ multiplex PCR. The table lists 95,000 to 100,000 clones, about 88% of them singletons. The sequencing used peripheral blood, collected 28 days after the second AZD1222 dose. The source of these receptors is an adult who received the AZD1222 COVID-19 vaccine.

CDR3 in amino acids: CASSFSGGYTDTQYF. In DNA form, the CDR3 reads TGTGCCAGCAGCTTTTCCGGGGGGTACACAGATACGCAGTATTTT. The chain has TRBV7-7 and TRBJ2-3; 7 bases are shared with TRBD2. CDR1 is SSHAT and CDR2 is FNYEAQ in the germline V gene (reference sequence). The CDR3 is 15 amino acids. J was trimmed by 2 bases and V by 3 bases; bases with no gene match: 5.

This chain connects TRBV10-3 to TRBJ1-1, with D hard to call. The CDR3 is made up of 11 amino acids. Germline CDR1 is ENHRY and CDR2 is SYGVKD. Trimming stripped 4 bases from V and 7 bases from J, with 7 bases between. DNA of the CDR3: TGTGCCATCAGTGGTATGGGTGAAGCTTTCTTT. Translated: CAISGMGEAFF.

V and J are TRBV11-1 and TRBJ2-7; TRBD2 might be the D (5 bases). The CDR3 runs to 14 residues. Trimming shortened V by 9 bases and J by 3 bases, and 18 bases separated the two germline ends. The germline V gene has CDR1 SGHAT and CDR2 FQDESV (reference sequence). The CDR3 coding sequence is TGTGCCAGTAAAGCGGAGAGGTGGGGCTACGAGCAGTACTTC. Translation gives CASKAERWGYEQYF.

The rearrangement joins TRBV3-1 (or the pseudogene TRBV3-2) to TRBJ1-4, with D possibly being TRBD1 (5 bases). Germline CDR1 reads LGHDT; CDR2 reads YNNKEL (reference sequence). This CDR3 contains 18 residues. V was pared by 0 bases and J by 3 bases, with 17 bases between. As DNA, the CDR3 is TGTGCCAGCAGCCAAGATCCCCCAGGCCTGGGGGCTAATGAAAAACTGTTTTTT. Residues: CASSQDPPGLGANEKLFF.

This chain links TRBV6-5 with TRBJ1-5; no reliable D call. This CDR3 region has 12 residues. V dropped 4 bases and J dropped 10 bases, with 11 bases sitting between them. CDR1 is MNHEY, CDR2 SVGAGI, per germline. This chain's CDR3 is CASSFKLGPQHF. CDR3 coding DNA: TGTGCCAGCAGTTTTAAGTTAGGTCCCCAGCATTTT.

The chain has TRBV27 and TRBJ1-1; D may be TRBD1 (6 bases). V lost 0 bases and J 6 bases, leaving 11 bases between the germline ends. The germline CDR1 and CDR2 sequences are MNHEY and SMNVEV (reference sequence). The CDR3 spans 14 residues. CDR3 protein: CASSLSGGLSEAFF. DNA for the CDR3: TGTGCCAGCAGTTTATCGGGGGGGCTCTCTGAAGCTTTCTTT.

This chain links TRBV19 with TRBJ1-1; TRBD1 matches 9 bases. Germline CDR1 and CDR2: LNHDA and SQIVND (reference sequence). The V gene end was trimmed by 2 bases and the J gene end by 0 bases; junction bases not matched to a gene: 7. The CDR3 sequence is 17 residues long. The CDR3 sequence is CASSIREDRGLNTEAFF. The CDR3 DNA reads TGTGCCAGTAGTATAAGAGAGGACAGGGGATTGAACACTGAAGCTTTCTTT.

The chain joins TRBV6-5 to TRBJ1-2, with a tentative D call TRBD1 (6 bases). V lost 5 bases, J lost 7 bases, and 17 bases lay in between. The germline CDR1 and CDR2 sequences are MNHEY and SVGAGI. This CDR3 has 14 residues. CDR3 nucleotides: TGTGCCAGCAGTCCACTACAGGGTAGCGGTGGCTACACCTTC. Its translation: CASSPLQGSGGYTF.

The J gene is TRBJ2-7, the V gene TRBV19, with a weak D call TRBD2 (6 bases). The germline gives CDR1 LNHDA, CDR2 SQIVND (reference sequence). The CDR3 loop spans 16 amino acids. V was clipped by 4 bases and J by 5 bases, with 21 bases between them. This CDR3 is CASSKVTGSKGNEQYF. The CDR3 DNA reads as TGTGCCAGTAGTAAGGTGACCGGGAGTAAGGGCAACGAGCAGTACTTC. The full variable domain, completed using reference TRBV19 and TRBJ2-7, is DGGITQSPKYLFRKEGQNVTLSCEQNLNHDAMYWYRQDPGQGLRLIYYSQIVNDFQKGDIAEGYSVSREKKESFPLTVTSAQKNPTAFYLCASSKVTGSKGNEQYFGPGTRLTVT.

The chain uses TRBV20-1 and TRBJ2-1; no clear D gene. V was shortened by 3 bases and J by 4 bases, with 10 bases between the two germline ends. Germline CDR1 is DFQATT and CDR2 is SNEGSKA (reference sequence). The CDR3 totals 13 residues. CDR3 sequence reads: CSASLAAYNEQFF. The CDR3 bases are TGCAGTGCTAGTTTGGCGGCATACAATGAGCAGTTCTTC.

J is TRBJ1-5 and V is TRBV19; D is possibly TRBD1 (5 bases). CDR3 length: 16 residues. Trimming took 5 bases from V and 1 from J, leaving 15 bases between them. Germline CDR1 and CDR2: LNHDA and SQIVND (reference sequence). DNA for the CDR3: TGTGCCAGTAGTCCCTCATCTGGGACGAGCAATCAGCCCCAGCATTTT. This codes for CASSPSSGTSNQPQHF.

The chain employs TRBV6-2 or TRBV6-3 and TRBJ2-1, with 10 bases lining up with TRBD2. V gave up 6 bases and J gave up 8 bases; unmatched junction bases: 10. This CDR3 comprises 15 residues. Germline CDR1 is MNHEY and CDR2 is SVGEGT. CDR3 sequence: CASSLSSGSNDEQFF. The DNA of the CDR3 is TGTGCCAGCAGCCTTTCTAGCGGGAGTAACGATGAGCAGTTCTTC.

This sequence joins TRBV27 and TRBJ2-2, with D possibly matching TRBD2 (6 bases). V was trimmed by 3 bases and J by 2 bases, leaving 10 bases between them. The CDR3 contains 15 residues. The germline V gene encodes CDR1 MNHEY and CDR2 SMNVEV (reference sequence). The CDR3 coding sequence is TGTGCCAGCAGTTTCGGAGGGCTTAACACCGGGGAGCTGTTTTTT. This sequence encodes CASSFGGLNTGELFF.

The chain combines TRBV9 with TRBJ1-1, with TRBD1 as a possible D gene (6 bases). CDR1 SGDLS and CDR2 YYNGEE come from the germline V gene. Trimming left V 2 bases short and J 5 bases short, with 13 bases between. The CDR3 consists of 14 residues. This CDR3 is CASSVQGRGTEAFF. Here the CDR3 DNA reads TGTGCCAGCAGCGTTCAAGGGAGGGGGACTGAAGCTTTCTTT.

The chain links TRBV30 to TRBJ2-7; the match to TRBD2 covers 11 bases. This CDR3 region has 17 residues. J lost 1 base, V lost 0 bases, and 8 bases had no gene match. Per germline, CDR1 GTSNPN and CDR2 SVGIG (reference sequence). CDR3 loop: CAWSVLLAGAGSYEQYF. The CDR3 DNA follows: TGTGCCTGGAGTGTTCTACTAGCGGGAGCAGGGTCCTACGAGCAGTACTTC.

The chain is built from TRBV28 and TRBJ2-4, with TRBD1 as a possible D gene (5 bases). Germline V lookup: CDR1 MDHEN, CDR2 SYDVKM. This CDR3 is 14 amino acids long. The V end lost 7 bases, the J end lost 0 bases, and 10 bases lay between the germline ends. CDR3 nucleotides: TGTGCCAGCATCGACAGTATAGCCAAAAACATTCAGTACTTC. Translation: CASIDSIAKNIQYF.

The chain combines TRBV11-1 with TRBJ1-4, with 10 bases fitting TRBD1. This CDR3 has 14 residues. With 4 bases clipped from V and 6 bases from J, the junction kept 2 bases outside the gene matches. CDR1 and CDR2 (germline): SGHAT, FQDESV (reference sequence). This chain's CDR3 is CASSSDRGYEKLFF. Here the CDR3 DNA reads TGTGCCAGCAGCTCGGACAGGGGGTATGAAAAACTGTTTTTT.

This chain links TRBV30 with TRBJ1-4, with D possibly being TRBD1 (5 bases). Trimming pared 0 bases from V and 6 bases from J, leaving 14 bases between. This CDR3 is 15 amino acids long. CDR1 GTSNPN and CDR2 SVGIG come from the germline V gene (reference sequence). CDR3 DNA sequence: TGTGCCTGGAGTGTACCGGGACTTATGGATGAAAAACTGTTTTTT. Translating gives CAWSVPGLMDEKLFF.

V is TRBV28 and J is TRBJ2-3; 11 nucleotides agree with TRBD2. Germline CDR1 and CDR2: MDHEN and SYDVKM. This CDR3 is 18 amino acids long. J lost 4 bases, V lost 4 bases, and 13 bases had no gene match. The CDR3 is CASSSPYKLAGDSDTQYF. In DNA, the CDR3 is TGTGCCAGCAGTTCACCATATAAACTAGCGGGAGACTCAGATACGCAGTATTTT.

The chain links TRBV27 to TRBJ1-5; 10 bases line up with TRBD1. In germline, CDR1 is MNHEY, CDR2 SMNVEV (reference sequence). With V trimmed by 6 bases and J by 7 bases, 6 bases remained unmatched. The CDR3 is 14 residues long. Here the CDR3 reads CASRRTGGEQPQHF. The CDR3 DNA sequence: TGTGCCAGCAGGCGGACAGGGGGTGAGCAGCCCCAGCATTTT.

The V call is TRBV18, the J call TRBJ1-3; maybe TRBD1 (5 bases). The V gene's germline CDR1 is KGHSH and CDR2 LQKENI. With 4 bases removed from V and 3 bases from J, the gap between germline ends came to 19 bases. The CDR3 length is 17 residues. The CDR3 is CASSLDSAGTHGNTIYF. In DNA form, the CDR3 reads TGTGCCAGCTCACTCGACTCGGCCGGGACCCATGGAAACACCATATATTTT. Combining the CDR3 with reference TRBV18 and TRBJ1-3 gives the whole variable domain NAGVMQNPRHLVRRRGQEARLRCSPMKGHSHVYWYRQLPEEGLKFMVYLQKENIIDESGMPKERFSAEFPKEGPSILRIQQVVRGDSAAYFCASSLDSAGTHGNTIYFGEGSWLTVV.